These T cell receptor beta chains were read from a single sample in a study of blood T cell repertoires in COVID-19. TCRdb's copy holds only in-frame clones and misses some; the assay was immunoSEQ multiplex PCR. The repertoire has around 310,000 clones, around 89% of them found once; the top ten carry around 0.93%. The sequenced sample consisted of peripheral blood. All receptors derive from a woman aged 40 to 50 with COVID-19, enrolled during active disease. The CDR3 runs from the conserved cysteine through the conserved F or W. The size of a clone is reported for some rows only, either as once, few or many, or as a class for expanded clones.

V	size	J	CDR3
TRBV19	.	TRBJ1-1	CASSIQGAAFF
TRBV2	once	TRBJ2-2	CASSGQNTGELFF
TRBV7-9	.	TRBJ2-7	CASSWTGTGGREQYF
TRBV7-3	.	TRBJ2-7	CASSPGQGPYEQYF
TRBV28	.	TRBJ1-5	CASSLLAQPQHF
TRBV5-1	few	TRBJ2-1	CASSLTGPSYNEQFF
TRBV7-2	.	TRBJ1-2	CASGGYTF
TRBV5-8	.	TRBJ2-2	CAGSSRTGFGELFF
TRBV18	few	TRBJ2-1	CASAYRAYEQFF
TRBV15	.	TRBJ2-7	CATSRDHGGARCF
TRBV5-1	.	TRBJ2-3	CASSLVGGVSTDTQYF
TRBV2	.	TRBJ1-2	CASSPVSDRSAFYGYTF
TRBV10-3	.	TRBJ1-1	CAISEDSRWSEAFF
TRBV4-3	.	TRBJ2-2	CASSQVGGNLNTGELFF
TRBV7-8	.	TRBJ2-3	CASSPRVISASTDTQYF
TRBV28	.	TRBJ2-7	CATRGGHQGRHEQYF
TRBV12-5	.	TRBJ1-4	CASGLVNRDREINEKLFF
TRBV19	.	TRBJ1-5	CASRTGGYQPQHF
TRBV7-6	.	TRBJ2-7	CASSLSPHGTGGSEQYF
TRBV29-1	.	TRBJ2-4	CSVQGQAKNIQYF
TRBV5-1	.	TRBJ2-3	CASSFGQGTDTQYF
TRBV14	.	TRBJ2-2	CASSQVGRPAGELFF
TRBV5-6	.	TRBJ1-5	CASSLGGVNQPQHF
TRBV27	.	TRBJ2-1	CASSAPGTSPTREQFF
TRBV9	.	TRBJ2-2	CASSVVGLAGVGTGELFF
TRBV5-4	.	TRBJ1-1	CASSPGTAAWTEAFF
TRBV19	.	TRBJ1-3	CASSIGQGAFIYF
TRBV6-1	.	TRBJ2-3	CASSASRGTVGDTQYF
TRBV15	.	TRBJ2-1	CATSRDPTANEQFF
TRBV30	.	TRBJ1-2	CAWERGSGYGYTF
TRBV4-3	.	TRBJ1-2	CASSQERQHYGYTF
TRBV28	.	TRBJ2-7	CASNRPGQGYEQYF
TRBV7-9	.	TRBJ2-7	CASSSKGASYEQYF
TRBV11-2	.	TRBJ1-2	CASSLQGGLVRGYTF
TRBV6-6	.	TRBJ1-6	CASGGGVGSPLHF
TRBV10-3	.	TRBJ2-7	CAIRRQGASYEQYF
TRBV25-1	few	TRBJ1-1	CASSDTAAGGTEAFF
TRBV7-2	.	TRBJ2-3	CASSPGDSTDTQYF
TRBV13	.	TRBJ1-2	CASSPDRVRMGYTF
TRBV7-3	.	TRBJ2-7	CASSLAAGGSYEQYF
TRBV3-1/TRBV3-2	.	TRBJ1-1	CASSPGAPIEAFF
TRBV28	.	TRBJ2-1	CASLGLAGAPHYNEQFF
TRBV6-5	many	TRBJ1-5	CASSYNALGNQPQHF
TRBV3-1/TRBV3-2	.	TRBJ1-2	CASSQILGQGLGYTF
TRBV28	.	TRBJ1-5	CASRQGVEPQHF
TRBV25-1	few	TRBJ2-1	CASSESSDRVYNEQFF
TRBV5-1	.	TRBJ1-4	CASTTGGAGEKLFF
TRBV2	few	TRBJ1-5	CASSVLQGNQPQHF
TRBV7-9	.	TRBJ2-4	CASNRWGVRDAEYF
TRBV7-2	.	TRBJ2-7	CASSAQQGAFNEQYF
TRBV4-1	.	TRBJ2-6	CASSQPGTSGANVLTF
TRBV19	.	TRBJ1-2	CASSIPGQGAHYGYTF
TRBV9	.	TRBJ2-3	CASSSGTSGFPTDTQYF
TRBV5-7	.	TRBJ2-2	CASSFLVWSANTGELFF
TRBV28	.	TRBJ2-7	CASSLLRTSGTYEQYF
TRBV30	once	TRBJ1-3	CAWRVTGPSGNTIYF
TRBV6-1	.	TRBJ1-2	CASSEVGQGFSYGYTF
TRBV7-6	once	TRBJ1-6	CASSLGRRATGYNSPLHF